The clone carrying this TCR beta chain appeared many times. Germline V CDR1 and CDR2: MNHEY, SMNVEV (reference sequence). V lost 5 bases and J 5 bases, leaving 22 bases between the germline ends. The CDR3 has 16 amino acids. The sample originates from a study of early T cells in non-severe SARS-CoV-2 infection. Study background: Alpha and beta chains were unpaired, from unsorted whole-blood bulk RNA.

Individual cDNA molecules each received unique molecular identifiers attached to them. TCRdb itself ran the 5' RACE reads through MiXCR, one entry per CDR3 protein. The sample shows 50,000 or so distinct CDR3 sequences, 9.5% to 15% of them seen only once. The receptor comes from an adult who was a healthcare worker with PCR-confirmed SARS-CoV-2 infection or an uninfected control (not recorded which). The sample consisted of whole blood. This chain links TRBV27 with TRBJ2-7, with D maybe TRBD2 (6 bases). The CDR3 nucleotides read TGTGCCAGCAGTAGAAACACGGGAGTTCTGGCCAACGAGCAGTACTTC. Translated, it gives CASSRNTGVLANEQYF.